A selection of T cell receptor beta chains follows, all from one sample in a study of vaccination effects on CD4 cells after COVID-19. Some clones are missing from TCRdb's copy, which holds only in-frame ones; the method was immunoSEQ multiplex PCR. The top ten clones hold 9.1% of a sample with 20,000 to 25,000 clones, roughly 72% of them seen once. The antigens of these receptors remain unknown. Sequencing used CD4+ T cells from PBMCs cultured with HCoV-NL63 spike peptides, obtained before COVID-19 vaccination. The origin of the receptors is a human donor who received a COVID-19 vaccine. CDR3s include the opening cysteine and the closing phenylalanine or tryptophan. Fields, in order: D gene, clone size, J gene, V gene, CDR3 DNA, CDR3 protein. The D gene is left open where the match is weak. Size values are once, few and many counts, or a class for expanded clones, and some rows have none.

D: NA
size: NA
J: TRBJ1-3
V: TRBV4-2
DNA: TGTGCCAGCAGCCAAGAATGGGGACGGTCTGGAAACACCATATATTTT
CDR3: CASSQEWGRSGNTIYF

D: TRBD1
size: NA
J: TRBJ1-1
V: TRBV6-5
DNA: TGTGCCAGCAGTTACAGGGGACAGCGTGAAGCTTTCTTT
CDR3: CASSYRGQREAFF

D: TRBD1
size: NA
J: TRBJ1-4
V: TRBV30
DNA: TGTGCCTGGAGCCGCCGGGACAGGAATGAAAAACTGTTTTTT
CDR3: CAWSRRDRNEKLFF

D: TRBD1
size: NA
J: TRBJ1-4
V: TRBV30
DNA: TGTGCCTGGAGTAGAGACAGGGCCTTCGTTGCGAATGAAAAACTGTTTTTT
CDR3: CAWSRDRAFVANEKLFF

D: TRBD2
size: NA
J: TRBJ2-7
V: TRBV27
DNA: TGTGCCAGCAAGTCGGGACTAGCGGCCCACGAGCAGTACTTC
CDR3: CASKSGLAAHEQYF

D: NA
size: once
J: TRBJ2-7
V: TRBV7-8
DNA: TGTGCCAGCAGCTTAGCCCGGATTACTATCCACGAGCAGTACTTC
CDR3: CASSLARITIHEQYF

D: TRBD1
size: NA
J: TRBJ2-5
V: TRBV5-4
DNA: TGTGCCAGCAGCCGACAGGGGGCCACAGAGACCCAGTACTTC
CDR3: CASSRQGATETQYF

D: NA
size: NA
J: TRBJ2-5
V: TRBV7-2
DNA: TGTGCCAGCAGCTTACTTGAATTCTGGCGAGAAGAGACCCAGTACTTC
CDR3: CASSLLEFWREETQYF

D: NA
size: NA
J: TRBJ2-5
V: TRBV4-1
DNA: TGCGCCAGCAGCCTATCAGGTGGGGGAATGGGCCAAGAGACCCAGTACTTC
CDR3: CASSLSGGGMGQETQYF

D: TRBD2
size: NA
J: TRBJ2-5
V: TRBV10-1
DNA: TGCGCCAGCAGTGAGACTAGCGGGGGGCAAGAGACCCAGTACTTC
CDR3: CASSETSGGQETQYF

D: NA
size: NA
J: TRBJ2-5
V: TRBV5-6
DNA: TGTGCCAGCAGCTGGATGGGGGCACGAGAGACCCAGTACTTC
CDR3: CASSWMGARETQYF

D: TRBD1
size: NA
J: TRBJ1-5
V: TRBV19
DNA: TGTGCCAGTAGTAGGGCCCAGGGGGCGAGCAATCAGCCCCAGCATTTT
CDR3: CASSRAQGASNQPQHF

D: NA
size: NA
J: TRBJ2-7
V: TRBV19
DNA: TGTGCCAGTAGTTCCCGGGGGCGGTGGGACGAGCAGTACTTC
CDR3: CASSSRGRWDEQYF

D: TRBD1
size: few
J: TRBJ2-3
V: TRBV5-6
DNA: TGTGCCAGCAACCTCGAGGGGGCGAGGCCCACAGATACGCAGTATTTT
CDR3: CASNLEGARPTDTQYF

D: NA
size: NA
J: TRBJ2-3
V: TRBV28
DNA: TGTGCCAGCAGTTTGGGCGGGAATCTCCCAGATACGCAGTATTTT
CDR3: CASSLGGNLPDTQYF

D: NA
size: once
J: TRBJ2-3
V: TRBV6-1
DNA: TGTGCCAGCAGTGAAGCGAAGGACAGAAGCACAGATACGCAGTATTTT
CDR3: CASSEAKDRSTDTQYF

D: NA
size: NA
J: TRBJ1-1
V: TRBV6-5
DNA: TGTGCCAGCAGTCAACTCCGACTCGTCCCTGAAGCTTTCTTT
CDR3: CASSQLRLVPEAFF

D: TRBD1
size: NA
J: TRBJ2-5
V: TRBV6-4
DNA: TGTGCCAGCAGCGGACAGGGGGGAGAGACCCAGTACTTC
CDR3: CASSGQGGETQYF

D: TRBD1
size: NA
J: TRBJ1-2
V: TRBV2
DNA: TGTGCCAGCACAGTAACAGGGGACTATGGCTACACCTTC
CDR3: CASTVTGDYGYTF

D: TRBD1
size: once
J: TRBJ1-2
V: TRBV6-5
DNA: TGTGCCAGCAGACCGGCCAGGGGGGATGGCTACACCTTC
CDR3: CASRPARGDGYTF